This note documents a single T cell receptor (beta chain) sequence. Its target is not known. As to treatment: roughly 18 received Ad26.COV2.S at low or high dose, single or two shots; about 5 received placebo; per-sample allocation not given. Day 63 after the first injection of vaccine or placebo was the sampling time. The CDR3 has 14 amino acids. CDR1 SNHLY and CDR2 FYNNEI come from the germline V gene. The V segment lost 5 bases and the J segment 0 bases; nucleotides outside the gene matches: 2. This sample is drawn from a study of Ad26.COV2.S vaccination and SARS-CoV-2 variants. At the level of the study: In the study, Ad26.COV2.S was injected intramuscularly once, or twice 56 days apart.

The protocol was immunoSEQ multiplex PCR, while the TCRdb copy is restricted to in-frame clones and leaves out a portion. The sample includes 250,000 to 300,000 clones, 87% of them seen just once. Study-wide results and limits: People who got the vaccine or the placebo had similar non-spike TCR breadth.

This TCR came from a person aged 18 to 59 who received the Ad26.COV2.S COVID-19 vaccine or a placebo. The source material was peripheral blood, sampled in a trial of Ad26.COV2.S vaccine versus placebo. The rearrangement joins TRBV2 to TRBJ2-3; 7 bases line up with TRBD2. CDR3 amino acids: CASSSGLSTDTQYF. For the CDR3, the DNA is TGTGCCAGCAGTTCGGGACTAAGCACAGATACGCAGTATTTT.